This is a list of T cell receptor beta chains from one sample in a study of CXCR3-negative and CXCR3-positive naive CD8 T cells. From its re-call of the 5' RACE reads, TCRdb lists each CDR3 protein once, without DNA. The sample's table shows about 40,000 distinct CDR3 sequences. Sequences were obtained from naive CXCR3- CD8+ T cells from blood. The receptors derive from a human donor in good health. Some clones in this sample may be carry-over from other donors' samples. CDR3s include the opening cysteine and the closing phenylalanine or tryptophan. Size values are once, few and many counts, or a class for expanded clones, and some rows have none.

V: TRBV7-9; size: -; J: TRBJ2-6; CDR3: CASSFIQLTGANVLTF
V: TRBV28; size: -; J: TRBJ2-7; CDR3: CASSRQGKEQYF
V: TRBV3-1; size: -; J: TRBJ2-5; CDR3: CASSRETSSGQYF
V: TRBV12-3/TRBV12-4; size: -; J: TRBJ1-1; CDR3: CASIEGLGPEAFF
V: TRBV5-1; size: medium-sized; J: TRBJ2-7; CDR3: CASSNTPYEQYF
V: TRBV29-1; size: -; J: TRBJ2-2; CDR3: CSVVGATGELFF
V: TRBV28; size: -; J: TRBJ2-1; CDR3: CASSLVGTGYNEQFF
V: TRBV29-1; size: -; J: TRBJ2-1; CDR3: CSVGLGEGGDYNEQFF
V: TRBV13; size: -; J: TRBJ2-7; CDR3: CASSLISYEQYF
V: TRBV7-9; size: -; J: TRBJ1-5; CDR3: CASSPDINQPQHF
V: TRBV20-1; size: medium-sized; J: TRBJ2-1; CDR3: CSARWTGNYNEQFF
V: TRBV4-3; size: -; J: TRBJ2-1; CDR3: CASSQDWSFYNEQFF
V: TRBV7-8; size: -; J: TRBJ2-3; CDR3: CASSSTRGGTDTQYF
V: TRBV28; size: -; J: TRBJ2-5; CDR3: CASSFSGPQETQYF
V: TRBV29-1; size: -; J: TRBJ2-7; CDR3: CSALLGTRYEQYF
V: TRBV6-5; size: -; J: TRBJ2-7; CDR3: CASSYRAAAYEQYF
V: TRBV20-1; size: -; J: TRBJ2-1; CDR3: CSATTFLTSGGWYNEQFF
V: TRBV27; size: -; J: TRBJ2-7; CDR3: CASSARQHEQYF
V: TRBV6-6; size: -; J: TRBJ2-7; CDR3: CASSPLHYEQYF
V: TRBV7-3; size: -; J: TRBJ2-2; CDR3: CASSPGPLATGELFF
V: TRBV6-5; size: -; J: TRBJ1-5; CDR3: CASRGRHNQPQHF
V: TRBV6-1; size: -; J: TRBJ2-1; CDR3: CASSELGMVNEQFF
V: TRBV7-9; size: -; J: TRBJ2-7; CDR3: CASSPLPGYEQYF
V: TRBV5-1; size: -; J: TRBJ2-1; CDR3: CASSLAGVPVGNEQFF
V: TRBV15; size: -; J: TRBJ2-3; CDR3: CATSRADMQYF
V: TRBV10-2; size: -; J: TRBJ1-2; CDR3: CASSESGGVYGYTF
V: TRBV4-3; size: -; J: TRBJ1-1; CDR3: CASSPTLRALVSEAFF
V: TRBV11-3; size: -; J: TRBJ2-7; CDR3: CASSSPGGEQYF
V: TRBV29-1; size: -; J: TRBJ2-7; CDR3: CSVRQGVYEQYF
V: TRBV12-3/TRBV12-4; size: -; J: TRBJ2-1; CDR3: CASSPWTSGVIYNEQFF
V: TRBV7-9; size: -; J: TRBJ2-7; CDR3: CASSLSGSPYEQYF
V: TRBV18; size: -; J: TRBJ2-7; CDR3: CASATSLLPYEQYF
V: TRBV7-6; size: -; J: TRBJ2-2; CDR3: CASSLAGVNTGELFF
V: TRBV21-1; size: -; J: TRBJ1-1; CDR3: CASSNGRLNTEAFF
V: TRBV29-1; size: -; J: TRBJ2-3; CDR3: CSVLASTDTQYF
V: TRBV7-3; size: -; J: TRBJ1-4; CDR3: CASSEGPSNEKLFF
V: TRBV28; size: -; J: TRBJ2-5; CDR3: CASSPPGWETQYF
V: TRBV5-1; size: -; J: TRBJ1-1; CDR3: CASSTAVNTEAFF
V: TRBV4-3; size: -; J: TRBJ1-6; CDR3: CASSQDRGQTNSPLHF
V: TRBV6-2/TRBV6-3; size: -; J: TRBJ2-1; CDR3: CASSYTTLGRPDEQFF
V: TRBV20-1; size: -; J: TRBJ2-7; CDR3: CSALGTRNLAWEQYF
V: TRBV29-1; size: -; J: TRBJ1-1; CDR3: CSVWDGLNTEAFF
V: TRBV7-9; size: -; J: TRBJ2-5; CDR3: CAGSLREETQYF
V: TRBV7-2; size: medium-sized; J: TRBJ1-5; CDR3: CASSLEGIQPQHF
V: TRBV20-1; size: -; J: TRBJ2-7; CDR3: CSARGSSYEQYF
V: TRBV20-1; size: -; J: TRBJ2-1; CDR3: CSARVREYNEQFF
V: TRBV28; size: -; J: TRBJ1-4; CDR3: CASSSYLGQGEEKLFF
V: TRBV6-4; size: -; J: TRBJ2-3; CDR3: CASSYLLGGTDTQYF
V: TRBV27; size: -; J: TRBJ1-1; CDR3: CASSLYSWNRDRGDTEAFF
V: TRBV12-3/TRBV12-4; size: medium-sized; J: TRBJ1-1; CDR3: CASSFAPGFTEAFF
V: TRBV7-6; size: -; J: TRBJ1-6; CDR3: CASSPETAYNSPLHF
V: TRBV4-1; size: -; J: TRBJ2-7; CDR3: CASRVQGDGYYEQYF
V: TRBV7-9; size: -; J: TRBJ2-5; CDR3: CASSPGVRDRGPEETQYF
V: TRBV5-1; size: -; J: TRBJ2-3; CDR3: CASSLLGGPSTDTQYF
V: TRBV7-6; size: -; J: TRBJ2-1; CDR3: CASSLDPGGEQFF
V: TRBV7-9; size: -; J: TRBJ1-1; CDR3: CAIPSSGDFGTEAFF